These 29 T cell receptor beta chains originate from one sample sequenced in a study of PD-L1 blockade in urothelial cancer. Generated by immunoSEQ multiplex PCR, the TCRdb table keeps only in-frame clones and is missing some. The table has about 100,000 clones, approximately 90% seen once. The specimen was PBMCs, collected around atezolizumab (anti-PD-L1) treatment. The receptors come from a woman of 80 years or more with urothelial cancer.

This chain uses TRBV28 with TRBJ2-7; D uncertain. V lost 2 bases, J lost 2 bases, and 10 bases lay in between. The CDR3 sequence is 14 residues long. Germline-derived CDR1 and CDR2 are MDHEN and SYDVKM. The DNA for the CDR3 is TGTGCCAGCAGTTTACCCCACAGAGCCTACGAGCAGTACTTC. The encoded protein is CASSLPHRAYEQYF.

The rearrangement joins TRBV10-3 to TRBJ1-5; D gene unclear. The CDR3 totals 14 residues. CDR1 is ENHRY, CDR2 SYGVKD, per germline. Trimming removed 4 bases from V and 4 bases from J, with 11 bases in between. This CDR3 is CAISGGQDNQPQHF. The CDR3 DNA follows: TGTGCCATCAGTGGTGGGCAGGATAATCAGCCCCAGCATTTT.

The chain combines TRBV18 with TRBJ2-5; the D is unclear. The CDR3 has 12 residues. Germline-derived CDR1 and CDR2 are KGHSH and LQKENI. Trimming cost V 4 bases and J 2 bases, with 5 bases left between them. The CDR3 here is CASSQYQETQYF. In nucleotides, the CDR3 is TGTGCCAGCTCACAATATCAAGAGACCCAGTACTTC.

This clone was seen once. This sequence joins TRBV5-1 and TRBJ1-1, with 8 positions matching TRBD1. This CDR3 has 14 residues. With 4 bases clipped from V and 2 bases from J, the junction kept 4 bases outside the gene matches. From germline, CDR1 is SGHRS and CDR2 YFSETQ. CDR3 in amino acids: CASSVGQGNTEAFF. The DNA of the CDR3 is TGCGCCAGCAGCGTCGGACAGGGTAACACTGAAGCTTTCTTT.

The chain carries TRBV28 and TRBJ1-5; no definite D call. The V and J ends lost 5 bases and 0 bases respectively, with 14 bases between them. Germline-derived CDR1 and CDR2 are MDHEN and SYDVKM. This CDR3 is built from 16 residues. The CDR3 here is CASSLGGSNSNQPQHF. DNA for the CDR3: TGTGCCAGCAGTCTGGGAGGCTCGAATAGCAATCAGCCCCAGCATTTT. The variable domain in full, with the rest retrieved from reference TRBV28 and TRBJ1-5, is DVKVTQSSRYLVKRTGEKVFLECVQDMDHENMFWYRQDPGLGLRLIYFSYDVKMKEKGDIPEGYSVSREKKERFSLILESASTNQTSMYLCASSLGGSNSNQPQHFGDGTRLSIL.

The gene calls are TRBV7-6 and TRBJ2-7; D may be TRBD2 (7 bases). V lost 5 bases and J 5 bases, leaving 22 bases between the germline ends. This CDR3 contains 16 residues. The germline V gene has CDR1 SGHVS and CDR2 FNYEAQ. CDR3 protein: CASSPSGGAGFNEQYF. The CDR3 DNA follows: TGTGCCAGCAGCCCCTCGGGGGGCGCAGGCTTCAACGAGCAGTACTTC.

This clone was detected only a few times. The J gene is TRBJ1-4, the V gene TRBV2, with TRBD1 identical over 9 bases. The CDR3 runs to 16 residues. Germline trimming cut 6 bases from V and 2 bases from J; bases unmatched to any gene: 7. Germline loops: CDR1 SNHLY, CDR2 FYNNEI. In DNA, the CDR3 is TGTGCCAGCAGGACCGACAGGGGGTTTACTAATGAAAAACTGTTTTTT. This gives the protein CASRTDRGFTNEKLFF.

The chain has TRBV18 and TRBJ2-7, with 7 positions matching TRBD1. Germline V gene sequence: CDR1 KGHSH, CDR2 LQKENI. The V and J ends lost 5 bases and 3 bases, in that order; junction bases with no gene match: 10. The CDR3 loop spans 15 amino acids. The CDR3 DNA is TGTGCCAGCTCAGCGTCCGGGACAGAATACTACGAGCAGTACTTC. This translates into CASSASGTEYYEQYF. The variable domain in full, completed from reference TRBV18 and TRBJ2-7, reads NAGVMQNPRHLVRRRGQEARLRCSPMKGHSHVYWYRQLPEEGLKFMVYLQKENIIDESGMPKERFSAEFPKEGPSILRIQQVVRGDSAAYFCASSASGTEYYEQYFGPGTRLTVT.

The chain uses TRBV27 and TRBJ1-1, with 7 positions matching TRBD1. CDR1 and CDR2 (germline): MNHEY, SMNVEV (reference sequence). Trimming cost V 6 bases and J 6 bases; bases outside gene matches: 13. The CDR3 runs to 15 residues. CDR3 coding DNA: TGTGCCAGCAGGCGTTTCGGAACAGGGGATCCTGAAGCTTTCTTT. Protein sequence: CASRRFGTGDPEAFF.

V gene TRBV5-5 combines with J gene TRBJ2-3; 10 bases align to TRBD2. The CDR3 extends over 18 amino acids. CDR1 SGHKS and CDR2 YYEKEE come from the germline V gene (reference sequence). V shed 3 bases, J shed 4 bases, and the junction held 14 bases outside the gene matches. CDR3 sequence: CASSSAQYRAGGPDTQYF. Here the CDR3 DNA reads TGTGCCAGCAGCTCGGCCCAGTATCGAGCGGGAGGGCCAGATACGCAGTATTTT.

The V call is TRBV28, the J call TRBJ1-4; no reliable D call. V lost 6 bases and J lost 2, with 13 bases in between. The germline CDR1 and CDR2 sequences are MDHEN and SYDVKM. The CDR3 contains 15 residues. CDR3 DNA sequence: TGTGCCAGCAGGGCGAGGCTCGGGACTAATGAAAAACTGTTTTTT. Amino acids: CASRARLGTNEKLFF.

The chain carries TRBV7-8 and TRBJ2-1; possibly TRBD2 for D (6 bases). This CDR3 contains 16 residues. V dropped 5 bases and J dropped 0 bases, with 14 bases sitting between them. Germline CDR1 and CDR2: SGHVS and FQNEAQ. The CDR3 loop reads CASSTTSTRSYNEQFF. The CDR3 bases are TGTGCCAGCAGCACCACTAGCACCCGCTCCTACAATGAGCAGTTCTTC.

V is TRBV28 and J is TRBJ2-3, with D possibly TRBD2 on 6 matching bases. The CDR3 is made up of 13 amino acids. Trimming left V 4 bases short and J 6 bases short, with 11 bases between. Germline CDR1 is MDHEN and CDR2 is SYDVKM. In nucleotides, the CDR3 is TGTGCCAGCAGTTCGAGTCGGGAGGATACGCAGTATTTT. Its translation is CASSSSREDTQYF. The full variable domain, its missing parts supplied by reference TRBV28 and TRBJ2-3, is DVKVTQSSRYLVKRTGEKVFLECVQDMDHENMFWYRQDPGLGLRLIYFSYDVKMKEKGDIPEGYSVSREKKERFSLILESASTNQTSMYLCASSSSREDTQYFGPGTRLTVL.

This chain joins TRBV10-1 and TRBJ2-2; 7 nucleotides agree with TRBD1. The CDR3 extends over 16 amino acids. The V and J ends lost 8 bases and 4 bases, in that order; junction bases with no gene match: 13. CDR1 and CDR2 (germline): WNHNN, SYGVQD (reference sequence). CDR3 nucleotides: TGCGCCAGCGGGGCACAGGGGTCGGTCCTCACCGGGGAGCTGTTTTTT. It encodes CASGAQGSVLTGELFF.

The rearrangement uses TRBV20-1 and TRBJ2-5, with 7 bases identical to TRBD1. Germline V gene sequence: CDR1 DFQATT, CDR2 SNEGSKA (reference sequence). The CDR3 has 11 residues. The J segment lost 4 bases and the V segment lost 6 bases, leaving 2 bases of the junction unmatched. In DNA, the CDR3 is TGCAGTGCAGCAGGGGGAGAGACCCAGTACTTC. As protein: CSAAGGETQYF.

The chain's CDR3 is CASSASSQGETQYF. The CDR3 nucleotides read TGTGCCAGCAGCGCCTCCTCACAGGGAGAGACCCAGTACTTC. The chain joins TRBV4-2 to TRBJ2-5; possible D gene TRBD1, 6 bases. CDR3 length: 14 residues. Germline lookup yields CDR1 LGHNA and CDR2 YNFKEQ. The V gene lost 5 bases and the J gene lost 4 bases, with 14 bases spanning the gap.

This clone has more than one count but fewer than ten. The CDR3 protein is CAISDRDKNTEAFF. Here the CDR3 DNA reads TGTGCCATCAGTGACCGGGACAAGAACACTGAAGCTTTCTTT. The rearrangement links TRBV10-3 to TRBJ1-1; perhaps TRBD1 as D (6 bases). Germline loops: CDR1 ENHRY, CDR2 SYGVKD. This CDR3 is built from 14 residues. V was clipped by 3 bases and J by 1 base, with 9 bases between them.

The rearrangement uses TRBV9 and TRBJ2-3; the match to TRBD2 covers 14 bases. Germline V gene lookup returns CDR1 SGDLS and CDR2 YYNGEE. The V segment lost 4 bases and the J segment 3 bases; nucleotides outside the gene matches: 13. The CDR3 consists of 19 residues. CDR3 loop: CASSPRLAGGGPSTDTQYF. The CDR3 DNA is TGTGCCAGCAGCCCTCGACTAGCGGGAGGGGGCCCGTCGACAGATACGCAGTATTTT.

Only a few counts were recorded for this clone. V usage is TRBV2 and J usage is TRBJ2-7, with 12 bases identical to TRBD2. CDR1 is SNHLY and CDR2 is FYNNEI in the germline V gene. The CDR3 consists of 13 residues. V lost 7 bases, J lost 5 bases, and 3 bases stayed unmatched. As DNA, the CDR3 is TGTGCCAGCACTCGGACTAGCGGGAACGAGCAGTACTTC. It is translated as CASTRTSGNEQYF.

The V gene is TRBV27, the J gene TRBJ2-1; 10 positions match TRBD2. Germline V gene data show CDR1 as MNHEY and CDR2 as SMNVEV (reference sequence). V lost 7 bases and J lost 7; bases outside the gene matches: 10. The length of the CDR3 is 15 residues. This chain's CDR3 is CASKWGGLAVNEQFF. CDR3 DNA sequence: TGTGCCAGCAAGTGGGGTGGACTAGCGGTGAATGAGCAGTTCTTC.

The chain combines TRBV5-1 with TRBJ1-1; TRBD1 is a possible D gene (5 bases). This CDR3 spans 14 amino acids. Per the germline V gene, CDR1 is SGHRS and CDR2 is YFSETQ. Between the trimmed V and J ends, which lost 3 bases and 4 bases, there was a span of 13 bases. The CDR3 region has the DNA TGCGCCAGCAGCTCCGGGCCCGGGGGCACTGAAGCTTTCTTT. Translating it yields CASSSGPGGTEAFF. Based on the CDR3 plus reference TRBV5-1 and TRBJ1-1, the full variable domain is KAGVTQTPRYLIKTRGQQVTLSCSPISGHRSVSWYQQTPGQGLQFLFEYFSETQRNKGNFPGRFSGRQFSNSRSEMNVSTLELGDSALYLCASSSGPGGTEAFFGQGTRLTVV.

The chain has TRBV11-2 and TRBJ2-5; D possibly corresponds to TRBD1 (6 bases). V lost 5 bases, J lost 4 bases, and 11 bases lay in between. CDR1 and CDR2 (germline): SGHAT, FQNNGV. This CDR3 has 13 amino acids. CDR3 coding DNA: TGTGCCAGCAGCCCAGGGGTGGGAGAGACCCAGTACTTC. This encodes CASSPGVGETQYF.

The gene calls are TRBV25-1 and TRBJ1-5; D remains ambiguous. The CDR3 extends over 14 amino acids. V shed 4 bases and J shed 3 bases, with 10 bases lying between them. From germline, CDR1 is MGHDK and CDR2 SYGVNS. The CDR3 DNA sequence: TGTGCCAGCAGTGCGGCGGGAGACAATCAGCCCCAGCATTTT. Amino acid sequence: CASSAAGDNQPQHF.

The CDR3 DNA follows: TGTGCCAGCAGCCCCGTGACAGACACTGAAGCTTTCTTT. Its protein is CASSPVTDTEAFF. V is TRBV6-5 and J is TRBJ1-1, with a possible D match to TRBD1 (5 bases). V was pared by 6 bases and J by 3 bases, with 11 bases between. Germline-derived CDR1 and CDR2 are MNHEY and SVGAGI. This CDR3 comprises 13 residues.

This chain links TRBV5-1 with TRBJ2-5; 8 bases map to TRBD1. The V gene's germline CDR1 is SGHRS and CDR2 YFSETQ. The CDR3 length is 16 residues. J lost 5 bases, V lost 4 bases, and 13 bases had no gene match. The CDR3 loop reads CASSTGTGQIAETQYF. The CDR3 DNA reads as TGCGCCAGCAGCACCGGGACAGGACAAATTGCGGAGACCCAGTACTTC.

The chain recombines TRBV7-3 with TRBJ2-5; 11 bases map to TRBD2. This CDR3 has 15 residues. V dropped 4 bases and J dropped 2; count of bases not matched to a gene: 3. The germline V gene encodes CDR1 SGHTA and CDR2 FQGTGA. CDR3 nucleotides: TGTGCCAGCAGCTCGACTAGCGGGATACAAGAGACCCAGTACTTC. Translated, it gives CASSSTSGIQETQYF.

The rearrangement links TRBV25-1 to TRBJ1-1; D is unresolved. The V end was cut by 10 bases, the J end by 1 base, with 13 bases between. CDR1 MGHDK and CDR2 SYGVNS come from the germline V gene. The CDR3 has 13 residues. Written as DNA, the CDR3 is TGTGCCACCCAGTATGAACCGAACACTGAAGCTTTCTTT. Protein product: CATQYEPNTEAFF.

The chain uses TRBV5-1 and TRBJ2-5; 7 nucleotides agree with TRBD1. Germline CDR1 and CDR2: SGHRS and YFSETQ. With V trimmed by 0 bases and J by 1 base, 6 bases remained unmatched. The CDR3 is 16 amino acids. DNA of the CDR3: TGCGCCAGCAGCTTGGGACCAGGGGGTCTCCAAGAGACCCAGTACTTC. Its translation: CASSLGPGGLQETQYF.

This chain uses TRBV11-1 with TRBJ2-7; maybe TRBD2 (5 bases). The CDR3 spans 15 residues. Germline-derived CDR1 and CDR2 are SGHAT and FQDESV (reference sequence). V was trimmed by 5 bases and J by 3 bases, leaving 17 bases between them. DNA of the CDR3: TGTGCCAGCAGCCCCTGGTGGGAGTCTGACTACGAGCAGTACTTC. It is translated as CASSPWWESDYEQYF.